This T cell receptor beta chain was retrieved from a study of OX40 agonist ivuxolimab in advanced cancers. Background on the study: Intravenous ivuxolimab at 0.01 to 10 mg/kg was given to patients every 2 weeks. Notes on the study in general: Doses of 0.1 to 3.0 mg/kg were accompanied by clonal expansion of CD4+ and CD8+ blood T cells by week 6.

The method was immunoSEQ multiplex PCR; TCRdb's version includes in-frame clones alone and lacks a portion of them. The data show about 74,000 clones, around 80% seen once. Individuals having autoimmune disease history or systemic immunosuppression were not enrolled. Blood specimens came from baseline, cycle 4 day 1, and cycle 7 day 1. Worth noting for this clone: Its target is unknown.

The CDR3 spans 16 residues. Germline assignment: CDR1 SGHRS and CDR2 YFSETQ. J was trimmed by 7 bases and V by 0 bases; bases with no gene match: 8. This material consisted of CD4+ or CD8+ T cells sorted from blood, taken in a trial of the OX40 agonist ivuxolimab. The receptor comes from an adult with an advanced solid tumor such as melanoma, head and neck, liver or kidney cancer. J is TRBJ2-1 and V is TRBV5-1, with 9 positions matching TRBD2. The CDR3 nucleotides are TGCGCCAGCAGCTTGGATGCTAGCGGGAAGGCTAATGAGCAGTTCTTC. Translated: CASSLDASGKANEQFF.